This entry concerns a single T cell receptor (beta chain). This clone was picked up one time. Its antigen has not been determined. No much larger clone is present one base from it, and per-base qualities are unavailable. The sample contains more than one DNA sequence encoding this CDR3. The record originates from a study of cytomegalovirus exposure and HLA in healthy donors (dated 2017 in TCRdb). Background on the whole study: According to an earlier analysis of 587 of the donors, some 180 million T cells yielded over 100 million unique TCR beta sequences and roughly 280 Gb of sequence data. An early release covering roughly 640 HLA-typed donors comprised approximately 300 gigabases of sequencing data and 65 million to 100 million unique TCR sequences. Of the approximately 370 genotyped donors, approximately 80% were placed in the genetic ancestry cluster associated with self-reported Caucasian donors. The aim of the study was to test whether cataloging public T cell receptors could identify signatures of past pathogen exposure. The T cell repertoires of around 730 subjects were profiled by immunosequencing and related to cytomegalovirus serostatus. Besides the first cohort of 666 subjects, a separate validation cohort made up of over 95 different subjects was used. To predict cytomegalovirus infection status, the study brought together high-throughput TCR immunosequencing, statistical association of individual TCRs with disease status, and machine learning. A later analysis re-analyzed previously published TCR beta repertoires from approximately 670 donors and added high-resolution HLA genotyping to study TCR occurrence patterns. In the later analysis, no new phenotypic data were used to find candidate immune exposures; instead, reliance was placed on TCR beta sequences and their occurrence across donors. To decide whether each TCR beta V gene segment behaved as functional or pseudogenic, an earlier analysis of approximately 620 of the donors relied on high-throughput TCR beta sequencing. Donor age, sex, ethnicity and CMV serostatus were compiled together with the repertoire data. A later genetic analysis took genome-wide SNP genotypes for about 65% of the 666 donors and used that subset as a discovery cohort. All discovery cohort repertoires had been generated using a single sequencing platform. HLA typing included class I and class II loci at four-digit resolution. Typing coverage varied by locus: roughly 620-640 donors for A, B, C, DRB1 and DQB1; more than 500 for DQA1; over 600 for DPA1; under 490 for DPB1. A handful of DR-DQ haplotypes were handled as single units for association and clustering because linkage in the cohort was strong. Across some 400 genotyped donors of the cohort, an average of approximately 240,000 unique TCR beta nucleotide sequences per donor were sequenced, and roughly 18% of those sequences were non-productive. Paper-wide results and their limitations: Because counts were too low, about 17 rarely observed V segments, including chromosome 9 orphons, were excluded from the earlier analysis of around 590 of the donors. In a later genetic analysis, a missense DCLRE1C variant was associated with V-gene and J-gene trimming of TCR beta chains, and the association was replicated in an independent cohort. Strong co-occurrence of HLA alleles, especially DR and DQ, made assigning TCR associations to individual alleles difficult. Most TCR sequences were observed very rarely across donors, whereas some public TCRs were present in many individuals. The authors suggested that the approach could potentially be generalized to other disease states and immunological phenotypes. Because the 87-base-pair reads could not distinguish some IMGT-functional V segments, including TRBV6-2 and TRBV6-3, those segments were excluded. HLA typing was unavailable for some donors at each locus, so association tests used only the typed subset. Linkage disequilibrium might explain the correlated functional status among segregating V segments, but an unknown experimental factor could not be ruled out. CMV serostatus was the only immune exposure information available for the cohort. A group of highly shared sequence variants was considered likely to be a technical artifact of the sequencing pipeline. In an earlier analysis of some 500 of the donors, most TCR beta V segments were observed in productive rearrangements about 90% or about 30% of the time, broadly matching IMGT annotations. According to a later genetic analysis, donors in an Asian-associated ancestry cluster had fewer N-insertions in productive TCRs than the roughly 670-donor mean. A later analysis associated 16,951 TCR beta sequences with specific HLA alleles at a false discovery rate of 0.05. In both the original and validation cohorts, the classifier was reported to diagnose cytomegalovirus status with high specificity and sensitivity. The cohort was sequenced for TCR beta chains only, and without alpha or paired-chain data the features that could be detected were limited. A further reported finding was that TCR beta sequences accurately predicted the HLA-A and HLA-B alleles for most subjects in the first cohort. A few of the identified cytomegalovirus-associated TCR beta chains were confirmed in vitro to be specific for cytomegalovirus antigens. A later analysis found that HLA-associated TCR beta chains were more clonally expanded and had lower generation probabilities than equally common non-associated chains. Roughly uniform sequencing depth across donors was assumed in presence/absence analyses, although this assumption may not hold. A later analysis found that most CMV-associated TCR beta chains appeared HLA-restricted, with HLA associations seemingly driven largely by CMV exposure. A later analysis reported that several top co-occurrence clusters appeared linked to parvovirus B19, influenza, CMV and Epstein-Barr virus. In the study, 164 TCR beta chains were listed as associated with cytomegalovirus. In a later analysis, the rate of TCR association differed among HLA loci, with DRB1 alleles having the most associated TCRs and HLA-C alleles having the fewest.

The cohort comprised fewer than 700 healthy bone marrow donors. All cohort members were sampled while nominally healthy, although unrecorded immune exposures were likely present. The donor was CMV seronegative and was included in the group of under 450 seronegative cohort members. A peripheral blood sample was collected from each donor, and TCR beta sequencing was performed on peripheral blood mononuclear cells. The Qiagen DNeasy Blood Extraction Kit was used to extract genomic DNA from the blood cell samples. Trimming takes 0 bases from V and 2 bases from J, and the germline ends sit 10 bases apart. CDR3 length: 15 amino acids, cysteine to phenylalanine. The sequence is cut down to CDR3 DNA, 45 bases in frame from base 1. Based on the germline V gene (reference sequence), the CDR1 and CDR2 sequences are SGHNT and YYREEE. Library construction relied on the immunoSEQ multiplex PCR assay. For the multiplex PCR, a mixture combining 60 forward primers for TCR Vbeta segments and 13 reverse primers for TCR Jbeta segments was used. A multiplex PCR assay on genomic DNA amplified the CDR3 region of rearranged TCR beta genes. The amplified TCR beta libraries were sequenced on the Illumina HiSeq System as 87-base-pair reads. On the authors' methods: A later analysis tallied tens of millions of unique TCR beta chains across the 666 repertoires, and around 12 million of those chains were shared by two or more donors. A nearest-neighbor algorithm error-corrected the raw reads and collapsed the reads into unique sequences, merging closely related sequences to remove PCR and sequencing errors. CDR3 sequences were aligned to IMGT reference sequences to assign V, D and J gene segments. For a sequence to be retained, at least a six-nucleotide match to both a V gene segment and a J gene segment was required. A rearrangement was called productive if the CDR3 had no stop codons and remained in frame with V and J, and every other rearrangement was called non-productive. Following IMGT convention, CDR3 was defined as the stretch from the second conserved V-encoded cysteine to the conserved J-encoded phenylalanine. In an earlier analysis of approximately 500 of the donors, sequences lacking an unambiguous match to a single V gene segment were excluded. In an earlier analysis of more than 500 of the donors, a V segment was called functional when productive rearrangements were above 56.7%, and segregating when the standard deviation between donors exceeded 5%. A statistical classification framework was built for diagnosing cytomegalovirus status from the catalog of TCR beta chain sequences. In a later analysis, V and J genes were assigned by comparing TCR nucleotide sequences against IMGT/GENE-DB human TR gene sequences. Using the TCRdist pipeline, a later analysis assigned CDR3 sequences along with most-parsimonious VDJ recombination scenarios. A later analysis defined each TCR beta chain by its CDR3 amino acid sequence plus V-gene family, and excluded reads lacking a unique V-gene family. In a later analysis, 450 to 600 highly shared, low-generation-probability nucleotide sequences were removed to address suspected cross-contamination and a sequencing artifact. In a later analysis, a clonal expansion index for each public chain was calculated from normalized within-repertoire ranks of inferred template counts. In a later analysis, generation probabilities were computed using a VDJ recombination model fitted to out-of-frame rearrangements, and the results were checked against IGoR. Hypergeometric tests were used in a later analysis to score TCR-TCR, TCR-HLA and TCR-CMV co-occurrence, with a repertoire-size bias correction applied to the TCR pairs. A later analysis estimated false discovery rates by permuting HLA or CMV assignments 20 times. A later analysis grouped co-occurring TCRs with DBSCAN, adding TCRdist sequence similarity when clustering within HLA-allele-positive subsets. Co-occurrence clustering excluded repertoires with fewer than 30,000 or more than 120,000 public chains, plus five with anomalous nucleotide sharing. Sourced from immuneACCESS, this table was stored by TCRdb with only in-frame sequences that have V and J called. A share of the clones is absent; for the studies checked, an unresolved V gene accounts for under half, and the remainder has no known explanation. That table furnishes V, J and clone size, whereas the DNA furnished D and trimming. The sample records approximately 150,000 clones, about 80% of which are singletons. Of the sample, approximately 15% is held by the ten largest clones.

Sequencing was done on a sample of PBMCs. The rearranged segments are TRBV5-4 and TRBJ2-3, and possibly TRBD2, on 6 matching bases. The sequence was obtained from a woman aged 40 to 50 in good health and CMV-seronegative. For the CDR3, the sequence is CASSLGRGSTDTQYF. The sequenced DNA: TGTGCCAGCAGCTTGGGGCGGGGATCCACAGATACGCAGTATTTT.